The clone carrying this TCR beta chain was seen repeatedly, ten times or more. What it binds is unknown. This beta chain is an off-target read within a library intended for alpha chains, so its frequency means little. The CDR3 is 17 amino acids. The V end was cut by 1 base, the J end by 3 bases, with 15 bases between. Germline values: CDR1 MGHRA, CDR2 YSYEKL. TCRdb re-called the 5' RACE reads through MiXCR, storing one row per CDR3 protein. This table holds about 7,900 distinct CDR3 sequences, 3.5% to 5% found once. This record belongs to a study of spatial heterogeneity in lung cancer. Overall study: The average appearance count of each unique TCR and UMI combination in raw reads was more than 8.5.

General observations from the study: TCRs found ubiquitously expanded in tumor appeared in blood more at resection than at follow-up.

Indicated time point: sample taken at primary tumor resection. No cells were sorted before sequencing. The whole RNA sequenced was extracted from tumor, nontumor lung or frozen PBMC. Untreated early-stage non-small cell lung cancer patients, around 72 in total, were the donors. The chain joins TRBV4-1 to TRBJ1-4, with D perhaps TRBD1 (5 bases). The source is a male donor with early-stage non-small cell lung cancer. Material: PBMCs, obtained at surgery. CDR3 sequence reads: CASSQGIRQSSNEKLFF. CDR3 in DNA: TGCGCCAGCAGCCAAGGGATTCGACAGTCATCTAATGAAAAACTGTTTTTT.